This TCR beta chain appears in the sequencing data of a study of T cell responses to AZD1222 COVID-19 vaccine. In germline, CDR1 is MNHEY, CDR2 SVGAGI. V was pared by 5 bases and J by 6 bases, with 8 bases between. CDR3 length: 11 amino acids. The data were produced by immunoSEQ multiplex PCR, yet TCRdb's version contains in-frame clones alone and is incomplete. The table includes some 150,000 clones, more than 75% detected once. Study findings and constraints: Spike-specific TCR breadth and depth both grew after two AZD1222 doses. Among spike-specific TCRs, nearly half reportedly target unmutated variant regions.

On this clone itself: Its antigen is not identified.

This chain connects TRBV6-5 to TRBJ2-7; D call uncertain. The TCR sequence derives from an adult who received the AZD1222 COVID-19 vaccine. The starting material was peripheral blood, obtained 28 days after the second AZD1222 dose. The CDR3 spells CASSPWVEQYF. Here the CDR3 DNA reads TGTGCCAGCAGTCCCTGGGTCGAGCAGTACTTC.